A selection of T cell receptor beta chains follows, all from one sample in a study of blood T cell repertoires in COVID-19. TCRdb keeps only in-frame clones here, not all; method: immunoSEQ multiplex PCR. The table includes roughly 260,000 clones, 88% detected once. The sample taken for sequencing was peripheral blood. The receptors derive from a man aged 55 to 69 who had recovered from COVID-19. Each CDR3 is given without its conserved first and last residue. The D gene is left open where the match is weak.

d_gene	v_gene	j_gene	CDR3aa
.	TRBV4-2	TRBJ1-1	ASSQVRSGDLNTEAF
TRBD2	TRBV5-1	TRBJ2-1	ASSSPAGRPAYSSYNEQF
.	TRBV5-4	TRBJ2-1	ASIPQREFPNEQF
.	TRBV30	TRBJ2-7	AWTGGLRHEQY
.	TRBV6-2/TRBV6-3	TRBJ1-1	ASSSSTGEAF
.	TRBV2	TRBJ2-3	ASSEKRTGKDTQY
.	TRBV11-2	TRBJ1-5	ASSFAGQPQH
.	TRBV5-4	TRBJ2-1	ASLGDTYNEQF
.	TRBV29-1	TRBJ1-2	SVDKGPGGGYT
.	TRBV4-1	TRBJ2-1	ASSQESSSYNEQF
TRBD1	TRBV4-1	TRBJ2-1	ASSQTGVLFYNEQF
.	TRBV30	TRBJ2-5	AWSLETQY
.	TRBV6-2/TRBV6-3	TRBJ1-5	ASSLLRRGMDQPQH
.	TRBV5-1	TRBJ2-3	ASWRQPSSTDTQY
.	TRBV6-5	TRBJ2-1	ASRRDTSYNEQF
TRBD1	TRBV18	TRBJ2-7	ASSFTSGTGFHEQY
.	TRBV12-3/TRBV12-4	TRBJ2-5	ASSEYQETQY
.	TRBV2	TRBJ1-4	ASSHRAANEKLF
.	TRBV2	TRBJ2-5	ASSAPKGGQETQY
.	TRBV12-3/TRBV12-4	TRBJ2-7	ASSRTVSYEQY
.	TRBV6-2/TRBV6-3	TRBJ2-1	ASSVLRSHEQF
TRBD2	TRBV5-4	TRBJ2-3	ASSPFSGGVADTQY
TRBD2	TRBV10-3	TRBJ2-7	AISAATGRGDEQY
TRBD2	TRBV11-2	TRBJ2-3	ASRLARSGGPDTQY
TRBD2	TRBV24-1	TRBJ2-2	ATSPGLANTGELF
.	TRBV19	TRBJ1-6	ASSDPRGHGRNSPLH
.	TRBV19	TRBJ1-6	ASSIGGVNSPLH
.	TRBV15	TRBJ2-2	ATSRDGGATGELF
.	TRBV5-1	TRBJ1-1	ASSSTLSEGTEAF
TRBD1	TRBV5-1	TRBJ2-2	ASSLSIPGGMGTGELF
TRBD1	TRBV19	TRBJ1-6	ASSSQGTKNSPLH
TRBD1	TRBV19	TRBJ1-5	ASSMGTGNNQPQH
TRBD1	TRBV9	TRBJ2-1	ASSDRTGARGEQF
TRBD1	TRBV4-2	TRBJ1-2	ASSQGTGGATGYT
TRBD2	TRBV29-1	TRBJ2-2	SARGGTGELF
.	TRBV18	TRBJ1-6	ASSTVAGGDSPLH
.	TRBV7-9	TRBJ1-4	ASSLNPTNEKLF
.	TRBV6-5	TRBJ1-1	ASRGGGLAEAF
TRBD1	TRBV5-4	TRBJ2-2	ASSFGTVNTGELF
.	TRBV3-1/TRBV3-2	TRBJ1-1	ASSQGRRLTEAF
TRBD1	TRBV2	TRBJ1-5	ASLRVPGGGNQPQH
.	TRBV21-1	TRBJ1-5	ASSKYVTTKSGTGYDQPQH
TRBD2	TRBV4-2	TRBJ2-5	ASSPTGRGGGAVETQY
TRBD1	TRBV5-1	TRBJ1-5	ASRRTGDATQPQH
TRBD2	TRBV6-5	TRBJ2-1	ACKPGLVNNEQF
TRBD2	TRBV7-9	TRBJ2-5	ASSIGTTETQY
.	TRBV13	TRBJ2-7	ASSSLRAYEQY
TRBD1	TRBV9	TRBJ2-3	ASSVEGQGMNTQY
.	TRBV9	TRBJ1-5	ASSVGDGRNQPQH
.	TRBV19	TRBJ2-5	ASSIGQEAQETQY